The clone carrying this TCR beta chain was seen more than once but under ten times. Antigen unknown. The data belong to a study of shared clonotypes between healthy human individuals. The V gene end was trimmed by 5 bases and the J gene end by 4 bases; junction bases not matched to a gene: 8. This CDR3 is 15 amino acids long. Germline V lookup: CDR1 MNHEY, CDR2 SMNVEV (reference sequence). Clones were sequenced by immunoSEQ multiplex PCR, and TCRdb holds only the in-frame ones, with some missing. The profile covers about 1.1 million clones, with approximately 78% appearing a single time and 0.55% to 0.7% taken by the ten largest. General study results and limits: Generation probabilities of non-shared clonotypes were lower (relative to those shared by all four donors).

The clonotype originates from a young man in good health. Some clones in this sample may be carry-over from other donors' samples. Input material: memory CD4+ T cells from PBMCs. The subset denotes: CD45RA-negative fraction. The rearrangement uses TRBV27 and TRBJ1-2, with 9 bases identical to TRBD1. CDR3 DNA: TGTGCCAGCAGTGAACAGGGGGCGGTAGGCTATGGCTACACCTTC. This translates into CASSEQGAVGYGYTF.